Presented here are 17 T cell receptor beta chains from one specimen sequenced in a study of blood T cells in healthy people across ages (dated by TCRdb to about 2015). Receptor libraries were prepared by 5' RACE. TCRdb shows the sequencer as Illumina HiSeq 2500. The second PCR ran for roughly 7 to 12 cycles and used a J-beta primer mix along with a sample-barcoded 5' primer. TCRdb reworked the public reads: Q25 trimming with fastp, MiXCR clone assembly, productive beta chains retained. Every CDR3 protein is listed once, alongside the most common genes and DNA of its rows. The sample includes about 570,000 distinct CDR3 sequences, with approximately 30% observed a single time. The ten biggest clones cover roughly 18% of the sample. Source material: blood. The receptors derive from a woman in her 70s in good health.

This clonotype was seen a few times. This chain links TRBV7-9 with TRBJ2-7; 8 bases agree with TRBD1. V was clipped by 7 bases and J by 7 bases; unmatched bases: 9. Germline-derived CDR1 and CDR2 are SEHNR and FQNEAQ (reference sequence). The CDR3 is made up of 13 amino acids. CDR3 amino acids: CASIPPGGWEQYF. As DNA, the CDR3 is TGTGCCAGCATCCCGCCAGGGGGCTGGGAGCAGTACTTC.

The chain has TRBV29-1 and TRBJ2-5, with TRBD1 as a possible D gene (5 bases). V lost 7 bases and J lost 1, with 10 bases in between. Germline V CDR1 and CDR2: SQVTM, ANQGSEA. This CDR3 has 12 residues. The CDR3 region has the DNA TGCAGCGGCGACAGCCCCCAAGAGACCCAGTACTTC. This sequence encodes CSGDSPQETQYF.

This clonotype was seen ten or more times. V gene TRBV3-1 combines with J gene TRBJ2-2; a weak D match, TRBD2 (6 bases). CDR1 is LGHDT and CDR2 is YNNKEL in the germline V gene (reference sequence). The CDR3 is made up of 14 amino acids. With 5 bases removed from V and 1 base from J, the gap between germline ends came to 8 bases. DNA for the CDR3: TGTGCCAGCAGCTTCGGGGGGAACACCGGGGAGCTGTTTTTT. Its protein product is CASSFGGNTGELFF.

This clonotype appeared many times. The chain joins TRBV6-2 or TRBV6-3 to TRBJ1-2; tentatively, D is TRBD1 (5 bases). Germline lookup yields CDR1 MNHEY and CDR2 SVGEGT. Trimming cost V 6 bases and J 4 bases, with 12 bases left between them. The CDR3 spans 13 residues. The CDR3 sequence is CASSPRGAYGYTF. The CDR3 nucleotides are TGTGCCAGCAGCCCCCGCGGGGCCTATGGCTACACCTTC.

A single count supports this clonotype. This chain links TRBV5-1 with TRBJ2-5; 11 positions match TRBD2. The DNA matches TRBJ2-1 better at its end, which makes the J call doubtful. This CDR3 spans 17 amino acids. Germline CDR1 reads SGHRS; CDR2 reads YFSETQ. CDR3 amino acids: CASSAVGLAGGYNEQFF. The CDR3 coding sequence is TGCGCCAGCAGCGCGGTGGGGCTAGCGGGAGGTTACAATGAGCAGTTCTTC.

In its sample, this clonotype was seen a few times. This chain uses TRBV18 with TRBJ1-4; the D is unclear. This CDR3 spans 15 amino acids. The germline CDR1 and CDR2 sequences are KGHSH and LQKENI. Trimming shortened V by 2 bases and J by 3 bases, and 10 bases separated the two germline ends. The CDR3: CASSPGNTANEKLFF. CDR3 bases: TGTGCCAGCTCACCAGGGAATACGGCTAATGAAAAACTGTTTTTT.

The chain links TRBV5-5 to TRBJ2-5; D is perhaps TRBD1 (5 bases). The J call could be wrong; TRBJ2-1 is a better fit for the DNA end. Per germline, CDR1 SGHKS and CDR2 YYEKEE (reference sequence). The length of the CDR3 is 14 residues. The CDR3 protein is CASSLSRAAVEQFF. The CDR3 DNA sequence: TGTGCCAGCAGCTTGTCCAGGGCAGCAGTGGAGCAGTTCTTC.

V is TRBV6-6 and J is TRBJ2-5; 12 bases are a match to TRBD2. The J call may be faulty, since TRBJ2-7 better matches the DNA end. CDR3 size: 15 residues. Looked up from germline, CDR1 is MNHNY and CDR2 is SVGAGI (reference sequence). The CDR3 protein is CASSILAGGTYEQYF. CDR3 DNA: TGTGCCAGCAGCATACTAGCGGGGGGTACCTACGAGCAGTACTTC.

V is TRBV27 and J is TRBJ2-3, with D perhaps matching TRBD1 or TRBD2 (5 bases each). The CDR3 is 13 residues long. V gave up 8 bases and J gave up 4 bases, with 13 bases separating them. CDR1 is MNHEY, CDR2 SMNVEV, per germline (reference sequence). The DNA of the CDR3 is TGTGCCAGCGAAGGGACCGGGCCAGATACGCAGTATTTT. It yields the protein CASEGTGPDTQYF.

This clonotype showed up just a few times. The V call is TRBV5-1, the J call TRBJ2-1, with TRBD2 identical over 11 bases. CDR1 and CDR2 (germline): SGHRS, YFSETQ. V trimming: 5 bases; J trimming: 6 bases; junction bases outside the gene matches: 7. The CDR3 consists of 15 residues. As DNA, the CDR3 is TGCGCCAGCAGAGTAGCGGGGGGGCCCTCCAATGAGCAGTTCTTC. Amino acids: CASRVAGGPSNEQFF.

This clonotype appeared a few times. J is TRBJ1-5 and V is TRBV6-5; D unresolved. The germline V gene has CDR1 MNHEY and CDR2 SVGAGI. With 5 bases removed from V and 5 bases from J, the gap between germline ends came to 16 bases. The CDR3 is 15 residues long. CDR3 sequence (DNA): TGTGCCAGCAGTCGGATGGGGTTTCAGCATCAGCCCCAGCATTTT. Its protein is CASSRMGFQHQPQHF.

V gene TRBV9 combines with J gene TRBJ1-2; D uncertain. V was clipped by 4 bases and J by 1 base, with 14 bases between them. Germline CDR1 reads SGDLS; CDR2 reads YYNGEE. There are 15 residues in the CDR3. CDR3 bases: TGTGCCAGCAGCCCGCTAGGGCCCTTTAACTATGGCTACACCTTC. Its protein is CASSPLGPFNYGYTF.

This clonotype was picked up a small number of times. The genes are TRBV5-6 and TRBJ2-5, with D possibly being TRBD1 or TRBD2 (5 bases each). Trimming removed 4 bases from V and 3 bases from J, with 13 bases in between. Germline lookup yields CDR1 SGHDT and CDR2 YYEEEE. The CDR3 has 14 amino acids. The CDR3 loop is CASSTRGREETQYF. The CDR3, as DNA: TGTGCCAGCAGCACCCGGGGCCGTGAAGAGACCCAGTACTTC.

CDR3 nucleotide sequence: TGCAGTGCCCAGACGTCAGATAGCAATCAGCCCCAGCATTTT. As protein: CSAQTSDSNQPQHF. The V gene is TRBV20-1, the J gene TRBJ1-5, with unresolved D. Per germline, CDR1 DFQATT and CDR2 SNEGSKA (reference sequence). V was clipped by 6 bases and J by 0 bases, with 12 bases between them. There are 14 residues in the CDR3.

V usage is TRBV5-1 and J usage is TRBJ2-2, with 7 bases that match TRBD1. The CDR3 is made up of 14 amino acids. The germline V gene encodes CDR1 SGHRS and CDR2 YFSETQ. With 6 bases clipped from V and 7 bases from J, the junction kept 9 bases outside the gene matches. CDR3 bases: TGCGCCAGCAAAAGGACAGGTCAAGACGGGGAGCTGTTTTTT. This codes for CASKRTGQDGELFF.

The CDR3 loop is CASSLSGTGGTYEQYF. For the CDR3, the DNA is TGTGCCAGCAGCTTAAGTGGGACAGGGGGGACCTACGAGCAGTACTTC. The chain joins TRBV7-2 to TRBJ2-1; 11 bases match TRBD1. The J call could be wrong; TRBJ2-7 is a better fit for the DNA end. The germline V gene has CDR1 SGHTA and CDR2 FQGNSA. The length of the CDR3 is 16 residues.

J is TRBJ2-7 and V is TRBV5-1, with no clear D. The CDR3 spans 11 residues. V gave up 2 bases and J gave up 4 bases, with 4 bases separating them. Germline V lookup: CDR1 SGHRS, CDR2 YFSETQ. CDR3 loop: CASSFKYEQYF. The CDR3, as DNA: TGCGCCAGCAGCTTTAAATACGAGCAGTACTTC.